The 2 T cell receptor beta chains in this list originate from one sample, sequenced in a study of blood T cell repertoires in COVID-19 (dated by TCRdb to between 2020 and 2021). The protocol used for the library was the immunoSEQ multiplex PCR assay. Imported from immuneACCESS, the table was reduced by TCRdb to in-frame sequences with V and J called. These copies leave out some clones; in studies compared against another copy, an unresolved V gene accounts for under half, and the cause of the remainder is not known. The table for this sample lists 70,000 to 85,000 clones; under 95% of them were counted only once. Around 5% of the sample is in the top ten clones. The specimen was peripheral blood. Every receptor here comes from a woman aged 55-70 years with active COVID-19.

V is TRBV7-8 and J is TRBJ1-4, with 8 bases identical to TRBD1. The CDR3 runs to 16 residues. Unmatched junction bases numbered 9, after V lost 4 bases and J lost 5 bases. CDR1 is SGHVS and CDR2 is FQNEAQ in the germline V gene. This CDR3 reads CASSSQGVVTNEKLFF. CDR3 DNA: TGTGCCAGCAGCTCACAGGGGGTGGTTACCAATGAAAAACTGTTTTTT.

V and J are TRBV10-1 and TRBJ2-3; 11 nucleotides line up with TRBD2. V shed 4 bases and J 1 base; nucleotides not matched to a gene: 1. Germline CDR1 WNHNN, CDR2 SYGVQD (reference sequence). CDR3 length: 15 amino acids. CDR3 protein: CASSALAGGTDTQYF. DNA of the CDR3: TGCGCCAGCAGTGCACTAGCGGGAGGCACAGATACGCAGTATTTT.